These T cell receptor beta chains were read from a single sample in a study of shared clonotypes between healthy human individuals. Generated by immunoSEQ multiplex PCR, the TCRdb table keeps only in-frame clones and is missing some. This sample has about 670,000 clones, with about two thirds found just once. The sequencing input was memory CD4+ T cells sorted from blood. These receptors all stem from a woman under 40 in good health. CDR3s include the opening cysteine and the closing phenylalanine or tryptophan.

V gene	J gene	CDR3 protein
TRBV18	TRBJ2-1	CASSPRSDEQFF
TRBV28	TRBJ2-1	CASIGDLSSYNEQFF
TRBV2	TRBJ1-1	CASSLGQGQNTEAFF
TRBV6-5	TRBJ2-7	CASSSATDGTYEQYF
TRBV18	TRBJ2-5	CASSPPGLAQGTQYF
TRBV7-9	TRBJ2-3	CASSSSGHGTDTQYF
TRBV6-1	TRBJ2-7	CASSEGAGGEQYF
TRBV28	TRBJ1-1	CASSYPGRFHSRNTEAFF
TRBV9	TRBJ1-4	CASSVGLVGEAGEKLFF
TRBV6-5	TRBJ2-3	CACQQVPSPTDTQYF
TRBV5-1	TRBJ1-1	CASNPGQGVAFF
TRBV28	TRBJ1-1	CASSVQLNTEAFF
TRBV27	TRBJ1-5	CASSRSGTASREPQHF
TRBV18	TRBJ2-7	CASSPMGTLIAYEQYF
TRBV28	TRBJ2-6	CASSLRGAGANVLTF
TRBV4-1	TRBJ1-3	CASSQDVRRNTIYF
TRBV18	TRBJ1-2	CASSPLAGVEVIGYTF
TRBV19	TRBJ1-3	CAAQGGPGNTIYF
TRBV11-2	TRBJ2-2	CASSFRDSFTGELFF
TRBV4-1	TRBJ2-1	CASSVLAGGVDEQFF
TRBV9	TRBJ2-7	CASSVGLAGVNEQYF
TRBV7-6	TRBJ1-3	CASNPNHGFLGMIRQNTIYF
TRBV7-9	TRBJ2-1	CASSLRGAEQFF
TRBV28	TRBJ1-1	CASSSRLKAFF
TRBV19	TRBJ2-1	CASSMGPQGANEQFF
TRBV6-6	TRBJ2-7	CASSYGQGRAYEQYF
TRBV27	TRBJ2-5	CASTSARLAGGETQYF
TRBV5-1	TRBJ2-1	CASSKDNTLYNEQFF
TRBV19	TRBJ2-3	CASSIGEADTQYF
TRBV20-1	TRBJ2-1	CSATFGRGQFF
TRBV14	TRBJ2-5	CASSVTEGAQETQYF
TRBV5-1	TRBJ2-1	CASSSLAGGQVNEQFF
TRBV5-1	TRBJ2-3	CASSLRTSGSTDTQYF
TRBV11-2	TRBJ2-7	CASSFTGTGFYEQYF
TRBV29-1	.	CSVDTGGYEQYF